The 6 T cell receptor beta chains listed next were all sequenced from one sample in a study of identical twins. TCRdb re-derived calls from the 5' RACE reads in MiXCR, one entry per CDR3 protein. Of under 300,000 distinct CDR3 sequences in the sample, 11% to 15% were seen once. Material: memory (CD45RO+) T cells sorted from blood. The source of these receptors is a woman between 18 and 30 years old in good health.

This clonotype was recorded at least ten times. The V gene is TRBV14, the J gene TRBJ2-2, with D perhaps TRBD2 (5 bases). The germline gives CDR1 SGHDN, CDR2 FVKESK. Trimming took off 5 bases at V and 6 bases at J, with 10 bases between the two ends. The CDR3 is 13 amino acids. CDR3 in amino acids: CASSFRRSGELFF. CDR3 DNA: TGTGCCAGCAGCTTTCGGAGGTCCGGGGAGCTGTTTTTT.

This clonotype was recorded a few times. The chain recombines TRBV7-9 with TRBJ2-6, with D perhaps matching TRBD2 (6 bases). The CDR3 is 17 amino acids. The V gene's germline CDR1 is SEHNR and CDR2 FQNEAQ (reference sequence). V was cut by 5 bases and J by 0 bases, with 14 bases left in between. In DNA, the CDR3 is TGTGCCAGCAGCCATACTCGGGACTTCTCTGGGGCCAACGTCCTGACTTTC. Residues: CASSHTRDFSGANVLTF. The whole variable domain, filled in from reference TRBV7-9 and TRBJ2-6, reads DTGVSQNPRHKITKRGQNVTFRCDPISEHNRLYWYRQTLGQGPEFLTYFQNEAQLEKSRLLSDRFSAERPKGSFSTLEIQRTEQGDSAMYLCASSHTRDFSGANVLTFGAGSRLTVL.

This clonotype appeared a few times. V usage is TRBV7-3 and J usage is TRBJ2-5; possible D gene TRBD1, 6 bases. The V gene's germline CDR1 is SGHTA and CDR2 FQGTGA. V was trimmed by 1 base and J by 5 bases, leaving 14 bases between them. This CDR3 comprises 15 residues. CDR3 loop: CASSLIFGGRETQYF. CDR3 nucleotides: TGTGCCAGCAGCTTAATTTTTGGGGGCCGGGAGACCCAGTACTTC.

Ten or more counts support this clonotype. This chain uses TRBV18 with TRBJ1-2; no firm D call. Trimming cost V 5 bases and J 4 bases, with 8 bases left between them. The CDR3 extends over 12 amino acids. From germline, CDR1 is KGHSH and CDR2 LQKENI. The CDR3 here is CASSDQPYGYTF. The CDR3 bases are TGTGCCAGCTCAGACCAGCCCTATGGCTACACCTTC. The variable domain in full, completed from reference TRBV18 and TRBJ1-2, reads NAGVMQNPRHLVRRRGQEARLRCSPMKGHSHVYWYRQLPEEGLKFMVYLQKENIIDESGMPKERFSAEFPKEGPSILRIQQVVRGDSAAYFCASSDQPYGYTFGSGTRLTVV.

Only a few counts were recorded for this clonotype. The J gene is TRBJ2-1, the V gene TRBV20-1; no clear D. Germline V gives CDR1 DFQATT, CDR2 SNEGSKA (reference sequence). The CDR3 contains 14 residues. Trimming pared 4 bases from V and 3 bases from J, leaving 13 bases between. In DNA, the CDR3 is TGCAGTGCTAAACCACAGAGCGTCTACAATGAGCAGTTCTTC. Protein sequence: CSAKPQSVYNEQFF.

In its sample, this clonotype was seen a few times. The chain joins TRBV15 to TRBJ1-1; 7 nucleotides line up with TRBD1. With V trimmed by 0 bases and J by 1 base, 5 bases remained unmatched. The CDR3 consists of 16 residues. Germline V gene sequence: CDR1 LNHNV, CDR2 YYDKDF (reference sequence). The CDR3 DNA follows: TGTGCCACCAGCAGAGATTGGGACAGCTGGAACACTGAAGCTTTCTTT. Encoded protein: CATSRDWDSWNTEAFF.